This T cell receptor beta chain was retrieved from a study of T cells after yellow fever vaccination. TCRdb analysed the 5' RACE reads with MiXCR anew, one entry per CDR3 protein. The data contain 450,000 to 550,000 distinct CDR3 sequences, about a fifth of them singletons. This sequence originates from a man aged 18 to 29 who received the YFV17D yellow fever vaccine. Sequences were derived from PBMCs, sampled approximately 22 days after the first yellow fever vaccination.

The CDR3 DNA is TGTGCCAGCAGCGAATCCTCGACCATTCGAGAGACCCAGTACTTC. Translation gives CASSESSTIRETQYF. The chain is built from TRBV2 and TRBJ2-5; D unresolved. Germline-derived CDR1 and CDR2 are SNHLY and FYNNEI. The CDR3 totals 15 residues. Trimming removed 6 bases from V and 4 bases from J, with 18 bases in between. Supplemented by reference TRBV2 and TRBJ2-5, the full variable domain reads EPEVTQTPSHQVTQMGQEVILRCVPISNHLYFYWYRQILGQKVEFLVSFYNNEISEKSEIFDDQFSVERPDGSNFTLKIRSTKLEDSAMYFCASSESSTIRETQYFGPGTRLLVL.